This T cell receptor beta chain appears in the sequencing data of a study of blood T cells in healthy people across ages. The CDR3 spans 15 residues. V was pared by 3 bases and J by 3 bases, with 6 bases of the junction left unmatched. Germline lookup yields CDR1 MGHRA and CDR2 YSYEKL. A second about 7 to 11 cycle PCR used barcoded and J-beta primers. Each CDR3 protein gets one entry after TCRdb re-called the 5' RACE reads with MiXCR. The data show roughly 1.4 million distinct CDR3 sequences, around 55% seen once. This TCR was recovered from a man between 18 and 29 years old in good health. The sample taken for sequencing was blood. This sequence joins TRBV4-1 and TRBJ2-3; the match to TRBD1 covers 7 bases. CDR3 DNA: TGCGCCAGCAGCCAGACCCGGGACAGAACAGATACGCAGTATTTT. Amino acid sequence: CASSQTRDRTDTQYF.